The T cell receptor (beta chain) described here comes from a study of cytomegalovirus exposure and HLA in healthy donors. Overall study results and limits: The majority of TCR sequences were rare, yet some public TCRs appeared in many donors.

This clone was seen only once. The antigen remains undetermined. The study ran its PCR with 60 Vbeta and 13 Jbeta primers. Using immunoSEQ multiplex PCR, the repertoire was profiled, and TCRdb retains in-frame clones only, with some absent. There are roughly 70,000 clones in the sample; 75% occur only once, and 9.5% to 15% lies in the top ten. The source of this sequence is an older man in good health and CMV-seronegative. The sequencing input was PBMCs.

The CDR3 bases are TGTGCCAGCAGTTACAAGCTCGATAATTCACCCCTCCACTTT. This sequence encodes CASSYKLDNSPLHF. The J gene is TRBJ1-6, the V gene TRBV6-5; D is ambiguous. CDR1 and CDR2 (germline): MNHEY, SVGAGI. Trimming shortened V by 2 bases and J by 5 bases, and 7 bases separated the two germline ends. The CDR3 runs to 14 residues.